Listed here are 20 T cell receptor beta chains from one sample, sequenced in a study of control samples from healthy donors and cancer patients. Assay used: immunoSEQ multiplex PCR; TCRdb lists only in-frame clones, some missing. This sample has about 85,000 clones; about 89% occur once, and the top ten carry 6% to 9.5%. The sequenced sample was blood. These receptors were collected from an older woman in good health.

CDR3 nucleotide sequence: TGTGCCAGCAGCTTTGGGCAGGCGGGGGAAAAACTGTTTTTT. Translation: CASSFGQAGEKLFF. The V and J genes are TRBV5-6 and TRBJ1-4; the D is unclear. Germline loops: CDR1 SGHDT, CDR2 YYEEEE. V lost 2 bases, J lost 8 bases, and 13 bases lay in between. CDR3 length equals 14 residues.

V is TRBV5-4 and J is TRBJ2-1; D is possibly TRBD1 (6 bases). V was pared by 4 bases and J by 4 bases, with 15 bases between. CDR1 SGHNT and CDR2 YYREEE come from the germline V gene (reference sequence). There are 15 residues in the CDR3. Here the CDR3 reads CASSPTGTPYNEQFF. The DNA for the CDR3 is TGTGCCAGCAGCCCGACAGGAACACCTTACAATGAGCAGTTCTTC.

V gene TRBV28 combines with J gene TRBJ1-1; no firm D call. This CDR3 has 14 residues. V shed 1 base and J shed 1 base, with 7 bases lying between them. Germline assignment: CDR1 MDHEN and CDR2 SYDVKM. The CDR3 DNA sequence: TGTGCCAGCAGTTTATATCCAGGGAACACTGAAGCTTTCTTT. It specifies CASSLYPGNTEAFF.

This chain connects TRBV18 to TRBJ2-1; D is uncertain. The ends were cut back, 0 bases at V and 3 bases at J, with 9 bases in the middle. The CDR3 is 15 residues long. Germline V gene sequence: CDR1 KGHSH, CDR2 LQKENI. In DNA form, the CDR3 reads TGTGCCAGCTCACCACCCGGACCTAACTACAATGAGCAGTTCTTC. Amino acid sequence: CASSPPGPNYNEQFF.

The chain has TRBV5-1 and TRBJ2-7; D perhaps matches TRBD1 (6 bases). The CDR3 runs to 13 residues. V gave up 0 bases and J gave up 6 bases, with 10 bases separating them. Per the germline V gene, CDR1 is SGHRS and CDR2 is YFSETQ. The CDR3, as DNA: TGCGCCAGCAGCTTGGACAGGGTTGGCGAGCAGTACTTC. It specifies CASSLDRVGEQYF.

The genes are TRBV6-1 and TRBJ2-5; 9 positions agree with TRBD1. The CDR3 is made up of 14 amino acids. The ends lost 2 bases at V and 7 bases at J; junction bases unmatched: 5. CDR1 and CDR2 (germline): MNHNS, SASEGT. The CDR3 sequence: CASSERGTGPTQYF. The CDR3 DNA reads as TGTGCCAGCAGTGAACGGGGGACAGGGCCGACCCAGTACTTC.

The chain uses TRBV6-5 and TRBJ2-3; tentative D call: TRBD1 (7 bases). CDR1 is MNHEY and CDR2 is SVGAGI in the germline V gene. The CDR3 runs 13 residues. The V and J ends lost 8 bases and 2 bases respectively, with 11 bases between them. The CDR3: CASAGQTTDTQYF. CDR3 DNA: TGTGCCAGCGCGGGACAGACCACAGATACGCAGTATTTT.

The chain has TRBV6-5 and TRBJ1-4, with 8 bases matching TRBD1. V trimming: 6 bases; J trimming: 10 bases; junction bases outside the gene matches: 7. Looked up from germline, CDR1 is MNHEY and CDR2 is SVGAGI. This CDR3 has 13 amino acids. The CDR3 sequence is CASSLQGGGKLFF. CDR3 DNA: TGTGCCAGCAGCTTACAGGGGGGCGGAAAACTGTTTTTT.

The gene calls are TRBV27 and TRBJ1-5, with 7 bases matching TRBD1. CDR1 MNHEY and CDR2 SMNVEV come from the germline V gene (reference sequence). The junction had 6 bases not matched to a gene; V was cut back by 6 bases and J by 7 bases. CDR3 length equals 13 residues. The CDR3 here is CASSRGGAQPQHF. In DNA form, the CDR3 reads TGTGCCAGCAGCCGAGGGGGCGCCCAGCCCCAGCATTTT.

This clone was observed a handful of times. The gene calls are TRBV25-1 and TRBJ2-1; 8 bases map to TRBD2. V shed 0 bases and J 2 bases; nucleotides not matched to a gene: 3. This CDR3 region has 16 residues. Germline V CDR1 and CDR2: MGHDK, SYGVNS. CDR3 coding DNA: TGTGCCAGCAGTGAATACACTAGCGGTACCTACAATGAGCAGTTCTTC. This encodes CASSEYTSGTYNEQFF.

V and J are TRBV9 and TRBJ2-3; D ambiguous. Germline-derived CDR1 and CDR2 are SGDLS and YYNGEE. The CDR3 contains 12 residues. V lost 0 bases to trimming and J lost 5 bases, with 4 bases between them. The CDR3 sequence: CASSVEGDTQYF. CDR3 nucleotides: TGTGCCAGCAGCGTAGAGGGAGATACGCAGTATTTT. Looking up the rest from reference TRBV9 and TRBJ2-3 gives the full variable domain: DSGVTQTPKHLITATGQRVTLRCSPRSGDLSVYWYQQSLDQGLQFLIQYYNGEERAKGNILERFSAQQFPDLHSELNLSSLELGDSALYFCASSVEGDTQYFGPGTRLTVL.

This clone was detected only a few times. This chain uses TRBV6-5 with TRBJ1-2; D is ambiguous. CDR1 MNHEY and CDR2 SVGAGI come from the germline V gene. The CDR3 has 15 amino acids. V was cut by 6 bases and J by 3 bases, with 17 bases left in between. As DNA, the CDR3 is TGTGCCAGCAGAGTAACACTCGGCGCGGACTATGGCTACACCTTC. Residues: CASRVTLGADYGYTF.

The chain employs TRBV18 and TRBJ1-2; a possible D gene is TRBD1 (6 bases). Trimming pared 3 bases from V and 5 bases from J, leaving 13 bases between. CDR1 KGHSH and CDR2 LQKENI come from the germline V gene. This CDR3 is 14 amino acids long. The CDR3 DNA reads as TGTGCCAGCTCACCCCCGGGCAGGGGATATGGCTACACCTTC. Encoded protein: CASSPPGRGYGYTF.

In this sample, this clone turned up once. The CDR3 loop reads CASSEHTGGMNTEAFF. Written as DNA, the CDR3 is TGTGCCAGCAGTGAACATACAGGAGGTATGAACACTGAAGCTTTCTTT. The chain uses TRBV6-1 and TRBJ1-1; tentatively, D is TRBD1 (5 bases). Germline V lookup: CDR1 MNHNS, CDR2 SASEGT. V shed 2 bases and J shed 0 bases, with 13 bases lying between them. CDR3 length equals 16 residues.

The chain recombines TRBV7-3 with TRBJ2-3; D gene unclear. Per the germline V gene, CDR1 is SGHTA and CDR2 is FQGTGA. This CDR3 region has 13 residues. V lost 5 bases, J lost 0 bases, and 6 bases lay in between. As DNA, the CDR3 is TGTGCCAGCAGCGGGTTAAGCACAGATACGCAGTATTTT. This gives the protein CASSGLSTDTQYF.

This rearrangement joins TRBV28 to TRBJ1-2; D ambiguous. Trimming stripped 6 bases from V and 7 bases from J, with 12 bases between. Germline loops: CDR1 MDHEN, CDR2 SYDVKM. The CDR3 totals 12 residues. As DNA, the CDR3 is TGTGCCAGCAGGGTCAGAGAGAGTGGCTACACCTTC. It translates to CASRVRESGYTF.

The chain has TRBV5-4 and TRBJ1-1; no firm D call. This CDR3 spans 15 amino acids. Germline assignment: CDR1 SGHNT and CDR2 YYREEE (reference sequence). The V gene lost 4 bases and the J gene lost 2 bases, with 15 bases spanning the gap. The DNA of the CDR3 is TGTGCCAGCAGCCCTGCGGTAAGGGTTAACACTGAAGCTTTCTTT. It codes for CASSPAVRVNTEAFF.

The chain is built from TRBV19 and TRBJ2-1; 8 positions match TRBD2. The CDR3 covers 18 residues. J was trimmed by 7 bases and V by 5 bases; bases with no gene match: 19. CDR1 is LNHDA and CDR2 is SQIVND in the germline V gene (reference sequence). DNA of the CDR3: TGTGCCAGTAGTCCGGGATCTAGCGGGCCTCCCACGTGGAATGAGCAGTTCTTC. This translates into CASSPGSSGPPTWNEQFF.

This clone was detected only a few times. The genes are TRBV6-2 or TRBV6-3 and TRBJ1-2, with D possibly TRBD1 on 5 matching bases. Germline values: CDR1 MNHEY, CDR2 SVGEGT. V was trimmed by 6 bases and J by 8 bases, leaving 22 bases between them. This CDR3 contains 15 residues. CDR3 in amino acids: CASSPQAEGLEGYTF. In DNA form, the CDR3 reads TGTGCCAGCAGCCCCCAGGCGGAGGGGCTCGAAGGCTACACCTTC.

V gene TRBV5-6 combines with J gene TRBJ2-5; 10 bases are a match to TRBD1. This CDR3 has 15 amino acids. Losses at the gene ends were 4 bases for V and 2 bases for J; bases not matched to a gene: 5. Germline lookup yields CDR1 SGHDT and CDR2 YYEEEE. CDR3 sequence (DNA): TGTGCCAGCAGCCACGGGACAGGGGTACAAGAGACCCAGTACTTC. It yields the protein CASSHGTGVQETQYF.